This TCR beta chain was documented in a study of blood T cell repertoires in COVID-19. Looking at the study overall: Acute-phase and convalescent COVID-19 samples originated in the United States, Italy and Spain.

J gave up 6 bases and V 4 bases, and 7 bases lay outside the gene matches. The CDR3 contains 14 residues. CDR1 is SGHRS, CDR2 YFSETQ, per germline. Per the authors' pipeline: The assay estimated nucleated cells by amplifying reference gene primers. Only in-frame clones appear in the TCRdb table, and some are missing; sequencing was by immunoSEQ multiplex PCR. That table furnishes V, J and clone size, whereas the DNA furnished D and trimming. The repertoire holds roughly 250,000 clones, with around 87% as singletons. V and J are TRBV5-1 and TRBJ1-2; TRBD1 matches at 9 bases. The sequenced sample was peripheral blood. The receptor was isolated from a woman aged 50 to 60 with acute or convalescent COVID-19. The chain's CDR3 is CASSGGQGINGYTF. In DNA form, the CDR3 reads TGCGCCAGCAGCGGGGGACAGGGAATCAATGGCTACACCTTC. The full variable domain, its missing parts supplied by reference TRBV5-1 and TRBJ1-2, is KAGVTQTPRYLIKTRGQQVTLSCSPISGHRSVSWYQQTPGQGLQFLFEYFSETQRNKGNFPGRFSGRQFSNSRSEMNVSTLELGDSALYLCASSGGQGINGYTFGSGTRLTVV.